The 31 T cell receptor beta chains below were found in one sample sequenced in a study of identifying expanded T cells in peripheral blood. Clones were read by immunoSEQ multiplex PCR, and TCRdb kept only the in-frame ones, dropping some. Found here are 97,000 or so clones, approximately 90% of them singletons; the top ten hold 14%. The sequenced sample was blood. These receptors came from a person between 18 and 70 years old in good health.

This clone occurred once. This chain links TRBV4-2 with TRBJ2-2; D remains unclear. Trimming pared 0 bases from V and 5 bases from J, leaving 13 bases between. Germline CDR1 and CDR2: LGHNA and YNFKEQ. The CDR3 sequence is 16 residues long. Here the CDR3 DNA reads TGTGCCAGCAGCCAAGATCACACCGGTCAGACCGGGGAGCTGTTTTTT. Its translation: CASSQDHTGQTGELFF.

This chain connects TRBV11-2 to TRBJ1-6; 7 bases map to TRBD1. Germline CDR1 and CDR2: SGHAT and FQNNGV. The CDR3 runs 16 residues. The V gene end was trimmed by 1 base and the J gene end by 10 bases; junction bases not matched to a gene: 10. The CDR3 loop is CASSLGPAGGGSPLHF. As DNA, the CDR3 is TGTGCCAGCAGCTTAGGCCCAGCAGGGGGGGGATCACCCCTCCACTTT.

The V call is TRBV9, the J call TRBJ2-1; 7 bases map to TRBD2. The V and J ends lost 2 bases and 3 bases, in that order; junction bases with no gene match: 5. CDR3 length: 15 residues. Germline V gives CDR1 SGDLS, CDR2 YYNGEE. As DNA, the CDR3 is TGTGCCAGCAGCGTTTGGGGGGGTTACTACAATGAGCAGTTCTTC. Amino acid sequence: CASSVWGGYYNEQFF.

This chain links TRBV6-1 with TRBJ2-4; 8 bases align to TRBD1. From germline, CDR1 is MNHNS and CDR2 SASEGT. V lost 4 bases and J lost 6; bases outside the gene matches: 14. The CDR3 length is 17 residues. In nucleotides, the CDR3 is TGTGCCAGCAGTGGACGACTTGAGGCAGGGGGCTTAAACATTCAGTACTTC. Translating it yields CASSGRLEAGGLNIQYF.

The genes are TRBV5-1 and TRBJ2-2; D is possibly TRBD1 or TRBD2 (6 bases each). With 6 bases removed from V and 6 bases from J, the gap between germline ends came to 18 bases. This CDR3 is 15 amino acids long. The V gene's germline CDR1 is SGHRS and CDR2 YFSETQ. The CDR3 DNA is TGCGCCAGCACCGAGACGGTCGGGGGCTCCGGGGAGCTGTTTTTT. This sequence encodes CASTETVGGSGELFF.

The rearrangement links TRBV5-1 to TRBJ2-2, with 9 positions matching TRBD1. V shed 4 bases and J 6 bases; nucleotides not matched to a gene: 4. Germline values: CDR1 SGHRS, CDR2 YFSETQ. The CDR3 extends over 14 amino acids. The CDR3 nucleotides read TGCGCCAGCAGCACCGGGGACAGGGCCGGGGAGCTGTTTTTT. This translates into CASSTGDRAGELFF.

The chain has TRBV19 and TRBJ2-7; 8 bases are a match to TRBD1. The CDR3 consists of 14 residues. The ends lost 4 bases at V and 7 bases at J; junction bases unmatched: 9. CDR1 and CDR2 from the germline V gene are LNHDA and SQIVND (reference sequence). The CDR3 sequence is CASSTWTGKVEQYF. DNA for the CDR3: TGTGCCAGTAGTACCTGGACAGGGAAAGTGGAGCAGTACTTC.

The CDR3: CASSLGTPAEQYF. Written as DNA, the CDR3 is TGTGCCAGCAGCTTAGGGACCCCCGCCGAGCAGTACTTC. V and J are TRBV7-8 and TRBJ2-7, with no clear D. Germline-derived CDR1 and CDR2 are SGHVS and FQNEAQ. V lost 1 base and J lost 6, with 10 bases in between. The length of the CDR3 is 13 residues.

The chain joins TRBV9 to TRBJ2-1; the match to TRBD1 covers 8 bases. There are 15 residues in the CDR3. The germline V gene encodes CDR1 SGDLS and CDR2 YYNGEE. Losses at the gene ends were 3 bases for V and 4 bases for J; bases not matched to a gene: 6. The CDR3, as DNA: TGTGCCAGCAGCGGGGAGGACAGGGTTTACAATGAGCAGTTCTTC. It translates to CASSGEDRVYNEQFF.

The genes are TRBV11-2 and TRBJ1-1; 10 bases align to TRBD1. Germline CDR1 and CDR2: SGHAT and FQNNGV. V lost 4 bases, J lost 1 base, and 9 bases stayed unmatched. The CDR3 extends over 17 amino acids. The CDR3 DNA is TGTGCCAGCAGCTCGAGAGCCGGGACAGGGGCGAACACTGAAGCTTTCTTT. It translates to CASSSRAGTGANTEAFF.

The sample holds a few counts of this clone. The chain recombines TRBV29-1 with TRBJ2-2; D is uncertain. This CDR3 is 12 amino acids long. The germline V gene has CDR1 SQVTM and CDR2 ANQGSEA. V was pared by 7 bases and J by 2 bases, with 8 bases between. CDR3 amino acids: CSGAQNTGELFF. CDR3 DNA: TGCAGCGGAGCCCAAAACACCGGGGAGCTGTTTTTT.

J is TRBJ2-3 and V is TRBV10-3; D call uncertain. The V gene's germline CDR1 is ENHRY and CDR2 SYGVKD. Between the trimmed V and J ends, which lost 4 bases and 2 bases, there was a span of 4 bases. The CDR3 totals 12 residues. The CDR3 reads CAISAPTDTQYF. In DNA, the CDR3 is TGTGCCATCAGTGCCCCCACAGATACGCAGTATTTT.

This chain joins TRBV4-1 and TRBJ2-2; maybe TRBD1 (6 bases). Per germline, CDR1 MGHRA and CDR2 YSYEKL. CDR3 length equals 16 residues. Trimming removed 1 base from V and 6 bases from J, with 15 bases in between. CDR3 coding DNA: TGCGCCAGCAGCCAAGTCAGGGGAAGTGGGGCCGGGGAGCTGTTTTTT. This codes for CASSQVRGSGAGELFF.

The V and J genes are TRBV7-8 and TRBJ2-7; D may be TRBD2 (6 bases). The CDR3 sequence is 14 residues long. Trimming removed 0 bases at V and 4 bases at J, with 10 bases between. Germline V gene lookup returns CDR1 SGHVS and CDR2 FQNEAQ. In DNA form, the CDR3 reads TGTGCCAGCAGCTTAGCCGGGACTCAGTACGAGCAGTACTTC. It codes for CASSLAGTQYEQYF.

The chain uses TRBV28 and TRBJ1-2, with TRBD1 matching 7 bases. The CDR3 covers 16 residues. Losses at the gene ends were 7 bases for V and 0 bases for J; bases not matched to a gene: 11. The germline V gene has CDR1 MDHEN and CDR2 SYDVKM. CDR3 nucleotide sequence: TGTGCCAGCATCGTAAACAGGGGACTTACTAACTATGGCTACACCTTC. Its protein product is CASIVNRGLTNYGYTF.

The rearrangement joins TRBV14 to TRBJ2-7; D unclear. CDR1 SGHDN and CDR2 FVKESK come from the germline V gene. This CDR3 has 16 amino acids. Trimming cost V 4 bases and J 7 bases, with 23 bases left between them. CDR3 protein: CASSPTPGFVSSEQYF. The CDR3 nucleotides are TGTGCCAGCAGCCCGACACCGGGTTTTGTAAGTTCAGAGCAGTACTTC.

This chain connects TRBV7-9 to TRBJ1-1, with D perhaps TRBD1 (5 bases). The V and J ends lost 5 bases and 4 bases respectively, with 14 bases between them. Germline-derived CDR1 and CDR2 are SEHNR and FQNEAQ (reference sequence). The CDR3 runs to 14 residues. The CDR3: CASSGGSGPTEAFF. For the CDR3, the DNA is TGTGCCAGCAGCGGCGGGTCGGGGCCCACTGAAGCTTTCTTT.

V is TRBV18 and J is TRBJ1-5; D remains ambiguous. Germline V gene data show CDR1 as KGHSH and CDR2 as LQKENI. The CDR3 has 16 residues. Deletions cut 4 bases from V and 1 base from J, with 14 bases between. The CDR3: CASSREGTRSNQPQHF. For the CDR3, the DNA is TGTGCCAGCTCACGAGAGGGAACGCGGAGCAATCAGCCCCAGCATTTT.

CDR3 protein: CASSLTGSNQPQHF. CDR3 nucleotide sequence: TGTGCCAGCAGCTTAACAGGGAGCAATCAGCCCCAGCATTTT. The chain carries TRBV7-9 and TRBJ1-5; possibly TRBD1 for D (6 bases). Trimming pared 2 bases from V and 1 base from J, leaving 6 bases between. The CDR3 totals 14 residues. Germline loops: CDR1 SEHNR, CDR2 FQNEAQ (reference sequence). The complete variable domain, with remaining parts taken from reference TRBV7-9 and TRBJ1-5, reads DTGVSQNPRHKITKRGQNVTFRCDPISEHNRLYWYRQTLGQGPEFLTYFQNEAQLEKSRLLSDRFSAERPKGSFSTLEIQRTEQGDSAMYLCASSLTGSNQPQHFGDGTRLSIL.

The V gene is TRBV5-1, the J gene TRBJ2-2; 9 bases map to TRBD2. Germline loops: CDR1 SGHRS, CDR2 YFSETQ. The CDR3 is made up of 17 amino acids. V was clipped by 4 bases and J by 3 bases; unmatched bases: 10. The CDR3 coding sequence is TGCGCCAGCAGCGCCGGTGGCGGGAGGGCTTACACCGGGGAGCTGTTTTTT. Residues: CASSAGGGRAYTGELFF.

The rearrangement links TRBV11-2 to TRBJ2-5; 12 nucleotides align to TRBD2. The junction had 9 bases not matched to a gene; V was cut back by 1 base and J by 0 bases. CDR3 length equals 19 residues. CDR1 and CDR2 (germline): SGHAT, FQNNGV. The CDR3 reads CASSLGRTSGDPDQETQYF. CDR3 bases: TGTGCCAGCAGCTTAGGGCGGACTAGCGGGGACCCTGACCAAGAGACCCAGTACTTC.

The chain combines TRBV10-3 with TRBJ2-7, with 7 nucleotides matching TRBD2. J was trimmed by 1 base and V by 0 bases; bases with no gene match: 0. The V gene's germline CDR1 is ENHRY and CDR2 SYGVKD. The CDR3 contains 14 residues. This CDR3 reads CAISESGGSYEQYF. The CDR3 coding sequence is TGTGCCATCAGTGAGTCCGGGGGGTCCTACGAGCAGTACTTC.

The rearrangement uses TRBV27 and TRBJ2-1; D is perhaps TRBD2 (5 bases). The germline V gene encodes CDR1 MNHEY and CDR2 SMNVEV (reference sequence). Between the trimmed V and J ends, which lost 6 bases and 0 bases, there was a span of 9 bases. The CDR3 runs 14 residues. The CDR3 DNA reads as TGTGCCAGCAGACTAGGGAGCTCCTACAATGAGCAGTTCTTC. Translating it yields CASRLGSSYNEQFF.

The rearrangement joins TRBV5-5 to TRBJ2-7; D is uncertain. This CDR3 spans 15 amino acids. Germline assignment: CDR1 SGHKS and CDR2 YYEKEE (reference sequence). V dropped 3 bases and J dropped 6 bases, with 19 bases sitting between them. The chain's CDR3 is CASSSMSRKVGEQYF. The DNA for the CDR3 is TGTGCCAGCAGCTCGATGTCAAGGAAGGTCGGCGAGCAGTACTTC.

The chain recombines TRBV28 with TRBJ2-7; TRBD2 matches 14 bases. The CDR3 contains 14 residues. Germline V CDR1 and CDR2: MDHEN, SYDVKM. Trimming removed 5 bases from V and 9 bases from J; junction bases left unmatched: 6. The CDR3: CASSDGTSGRRQYF. In nucleotides, the CDR3 is TGTGCCAGCAGTGACGGGACTAGCGGGAGAAGGCAGTACTTC.

The V gene is TRBV10-3, the J gene TRBJ1-5; the match to TRBD1 covers 8 bases. The length of the CDR3 is 11 residues. Per germline, CDR1 ENHRY and CDR2 SYGVKD. The trim removed 10 bases at V and 9 bases at J, leaving 5 bases unmatched. The CDR3 reads CATGGEGPQHF. For the CDR3, the DNA is TGTGCCACAGGGGGCGAGGGGCCCCAGCATTTT.

The V gene is TRBV6-1, the J gene TRBJ1-6; D is unclear. V shed 2 bases and J shed 10 bases, with 12 bases lying between them. The length of the CDR3 is 14 residues. From germline, CDR1 is MNHNS and CDR2 SASEGT. The CDR3 protein is CASSERGVGSPLHF. In DNA, the CDR3 is TGTGCCAGCAGTGAACGGGGTGTAGGATCACCCCTCCACTTT.

Remarks on this clone: Mismatch with germline at one junction end may stem from a read error. The chain is built from TRBV10-3 and TRBJ2-4; no clear D gene. The CDR3 runs 12 residues. Germline-derived CDR1 and CDR2 are ENHRY and SYGVKD. DNA of the CDR3: TGTGCCATCAGTGAGTCGGGCAGAAGGCCGAGCTTC. Encoded protein: CAISESGRRPSF.

V is TRBV27 and J is TRBJ1-5; no firm D call. Germline lookup yields CDR1 MNHEY and CDR2 SMNVEV (reference sequence). The CDR3 extends over 12 amino acids. Trimming removed 6 bases at V and 0 bases at J, with 3 bases between. The CDR3 nucleotides are TGTGCCAGCAGGGATAGCAATCAGCCCCAGCATTTT. It specifies CASRDSNQPQHF.

This clone appeared a single time. This rearrangement joins TRBV4-3 to TRBJ1-3; D possibly corresponds to TRBD1 (5 bases). The V end was cut by 6 bases, the J end by 0 bases, with 12 bases between. The CDR3 consists of 15 residues. CDR1 and CDR2 from the germline V gene are LGHNA and YSLEER. In DNA, the CDR3 is TGCGCCAGCAGTTTGGGACGGGACTCTGGAAACACCATATATTTT. Translated: CASSLGRDSGNTIYF.

V and J are TRBV28 and TRBJ2-7; a possible D gene is TRBD2 (6 bases). The germline V gene has CDR1 MDHEN and CDR2 SYDVKM. This CDR3 spans 12 amino acids. V was trimmed by 10 bases and J by 4 bases, leaving 14 bases between them. CDR3 sequence reads: CATAGSGYEQYF. CDR3 DNA sequence: TGTGCCACCGCCGGGAGTGGGTACGAGCAGTACTTC.